This is a list of T cell receptor beta chains from one sample in a study of cytomegalovirus exposure and HLA in healthy donors. Sequencing was performed with immunoSEQ multiplex PCR; in TCRdb, only in-frame clones are kept and a portion is missing. The profile covers some 120,000 clones, with about 9.4% appearing a single time and approximately 6.4% taken by the ten largest. Input material: PBMCs. These receptors all come from a woman aged 35 to 49 in good health and CMV-seropositive. CDR3s leave out the opening cysteine and the closing phenylalanine or tryptophan. Each record gives: V gene, J gene, D gene, CDR3 protein. The D gene is left open where the match is weak.

TRBV30	TRBJ1-2	NA	AYSMGGANYGYT
TRBV15	TRBJ2-4	NA	ATRLPGINIQY
TRBV6-1	TRBJ1-4	NA	ASSAATNEKLF
TRBV6-5	TRBJ1-1	TRBD1	ASSLTGGGSGF
TRBV14	TRBJ1-2	NA	ASSQVSGFFDGYT
TRBV9	TRBJ1-1	NA	ASSVVAGNTEAF
TRBV5-4	TRBJ1-3	TRBD1	ASSLFQGALGNTIY
TRBV9	TRBJ1-4	TRBD1	ASRRQGDNEKLF
TRBV27	TRBJ2-2	NA	ASAVGVSYGELF
TRBV5-1	TRBJ1-4	TRBD1	ASSRGPTNEKLF
TRBV19	TRBJ1-6	TRBD1	ASSINSAGGNSPLH
TRBV19	TRBJ1-2	NA	ASSGGEGGGYT
TRBV7-8	TRBJ1-3	TRBD1	ASSLGTGGSSGNTIY
TRBV6-1	TRBJ2-7	NA	ASIPELGRGHEQY
TRBV5-8	TRBJ1-5	TRBD1	ASSFGTAIYQPQH
TRBV12-5	TRBJ1-5	TRBD1	ASGLHRDSLNQPQH
TRBV4-1	TRBJ2-7	NA	ASSQDWRESSYEQY
TRBV28	TRBJ1-6	NA	ASSLRRWGSPLH
TRBV7-3	TRBJ2-3	TRBD2	ASSLLGRTSGVPDTQY
TRBV5-1	TRBJ1-6	NA	ASSRSQQGGESLH
TRBV11-2	TRBJ2-5	NA	ASSLESGRGWAQY
TRBV18	TRBJ1-1	NA	ASSIREREAEAF
TRBV10-2	TRBJ1-2	NA	ASSESLENYGYT
TRBV12-5	TRBJ2-2	TRBD2	ASGVAGGIGELF
TRBV7-9	TRBJ1-1	NA	ASSPRQGITEAF
TRBV7-6	TRBJ2-7	NA	ASSLEDGSYEQY
TRBV14	TRBJ2-1	NA	ASSQFFSNEQF
TRBV4-1	TRBJ2-7	NA	ASSQGGTAYYEQY
TRBV5-1	NA	TRBD1	ASSLTSGGYEQY
TRBV28	TRBJ2-1	TRBD1	ASSETGKGNNEQF
TRBV19	TRBJ1-1	TRBD1	ASSTRQGGNTEAF
TRBV5-6	TRBJ1-4	TRBD1	ASSPDRGQVEKLF
TRBV13	TRBJ1-1	NA	ASQTRLRVPTEAF
TRBV6-4	TRBJ2-7	NA	ASSAEQGGEQY
TRBV6-5	TRBJ2-7	TRBD1	ASRQGALYEQY
TRBV11-2	TRBJ1-1	NA	ASSLEAGTEAF
TRBV11-2	TRBJ1-2	NA	ASSPAGGIGFDYGYT
TRBV7-6	TRBJ2-1	TRBD2	ASSLGGSGGMNEQF
TRBV5-4	TRBJ2-7	TRBD2	ASSSTSGGTYEQY
TRBV19	TRBJ1-1	NA	ASMTPGLGTEAF
TRBV7-2	TRBJ2-5	NA	ASSLDSGSIETQY
TRBV6-1	TRBJ2-2	TRBD2	ASSEANLAGGRGELF
TRBV7-6	TRBJ1-1	TRBD1	ASSLALGGRATEAF
TRBV30	TRBJ2-7	NA	AWRVGGRYEQY
TRBV5-6	TRBJ2-3	NA	ASSLDHKTDTQY
TRBV6-6	TRBJ2-1	NA	ASSTGSLGNEQF
TRBV2	TRBJ1-2	TRBD1	ASTWTGASYGYT
TRBV6-1	TRBJ2-7	NA	AHARAGTQLYEQY
TRBV14	TRBJ1-4	TRBD1	ASSQQTGLVKLF
TRBV5-1	NA	NA	ASSSGGGSSYEQY
TRBV15	TRBJ2-1	TRBD2	ATSSSGTPGNEQF